The clone carrying this T cell receptor (beta chain) was observed a handful of times. No antigen is known for it. This entry comes from a study of T cell responses to AZD1222 COVID-19 vaccine. Study information: Pooling was applied to second doses at about 4 or about 12 weeks. Whole-study findings and limits: Possibly, clonal diversity was underestimated; donors were largely white British and included more females.

TCRdb keeps only in-frame clones here, not all; method: immunoSEQ multiplex PCR. In the table there are 120,000 to 150,000 clones, 90% of which are singletons. Germline V gene lookup returns CDR1 SGHTS and CDR2 YDEGEE. J was trimmed by 0 bases and V by 4 bases; bases with no gene match: 12. The CDR3 extends over 18 amino acids. The source of this sequence is an adult in good health. Here the sequenced sample was peripheral blood, taken on day 0 of AZD1222 vaccination. V gene TRBV5-8 combines with J gene TRBJ2-1, with 8 bases aligning to TRBD1. The CDR3 loop is CASSPLTGTGLSYNEQFF. CDR3 nucleotides: TGTGCCAGCAGCCCCTTAACCGGGACAGGTCTCTCCTACAATGAGCAGTTCTTC. The whole variable domain, filled in from reference TRBV5-8 and TRBJ2-1, reads EAGVTQSPTHLIKTRGQQATLRCSPISGHTSVYWYQQALGLGLQFLLWYDEGEERNRGNFPPRFSGRQFPNYSSELNVNALELEDSALYLCASSPLTGTGLSYNEQFFGPGTRLTVL.